The sequence of this TCR beta chain was determined in a study of vaccination effects on CD4 cells after COVID-19 (dated by TCRdb to between 2021 and 2023). The study in broad terms: Each participant received two doses of an mRNA SARS-CoV-2 vaccine, either BNT162b2 or mRNA-1273. Cultures from other donors in the study were sequenced using the Oncomine TCR Beta short-read assay on an Illumina iSeq 100. SARS-CoV-2 spike-specific CD4+ TCR repertoires from before and after mRNA vaccination were compared in COVID-19 convalescent patients and in infection-naive vaccine recipients. A total of approximately 9 COVID-19 convalescent patients and a few SARS-CoV-2-naive healthy vaccine recipients were included in the full study. Overall study results and their limits: In healthy vaccine recipients, vaccine-induced clones were almost all SARS-CoV-2 mono-reactive, with only 1 of 255 being cross-reactive with common cold coronaviruses. Clones induced by infection and clones induced by vaccination both contracted markedly at late timepoints after vaccination, which fits with T cell responses waning over time. Limitations of the study were the small number of convalescent patients and the absence of early post-infection timepoints.

Via the germline V gene, CDR1 is SGHVS and CDR2 FQNEAQ. V lost 5 bases and J lost 2 bases, and the count of bases not matched to a germline gene is 13. The CDR3 numbers 17 residues from cysteine through phenylalanine. Just CDR3 DNA is preserved here, 51 bases in frame from base 1. Details on this clone: The antigen it recognizes is unknown. No qualities accompany the bases; no much larger clone lies one base away.

The ViraFEST assay stimulated PBMC with viral peptide pools and then used TCR sequencing to identify antigen-specific CD4+ T cell clonotypes by expansion. After more than 9 days of culture, CD4+ T cells were isolated with the EasySep CD4+ T cell isolation kit. None of the healthy vaccine recipients had a prior SARS-CoV-2 infection, which was confirmed by nucleocapsid antibody tests that came back negative both before and after vaccination. A few million PBMC per well were cultured with approximately 10 ug/ml peptides in IMDM containing roughly 5% human AB serum, 10 IU/ml IL-2 and gentamicin. On days 3 and 7, half of the culture medium was replaced with fresh IL-2-containing medium. Unless otherwise noted, each peptide stimulation condition was cultured in triplicate wells. Using Ficoll-Paque Plus gradient centrifugation, PBMC were separated from whole blood and then either used fresh or cryopreserved at -140C. The spike proteins of SARS-CoV-2 and of the common cold coronaviruses HCoV-NL63, HCoV-OC43 and HCoV-229E were spanned by overlapping peptide pools. The QIAamp micro DNA kit was used to extract genomic DNA from the cultured CD4+ T cells.

The method was the immunoSEQ multiplex PCR assay. TCR beta CDR3 sequencing was performed on DNA from the cultured, isolated CD4+ T cells. In the source study's methods: Non-productive TCR sequences were removed and reads were trimmed to the CDR3 region, keeping CDR3s of at least 7 amino acids. The MANAFEST web app was used to pick out antigen-specific clonotypes by comparing their expansion in peptide wells with that in reference cultures. For clones to be considered positive, expansion at FDR<0.05 versus reference and all other wells, an odds ratio above 5, and a frequency above 0.1% in two replicate wells were required. A clonotype was called cross-reactive if it was significantly expanded both in SARS-CoV-2 spike wells and in at least one common cold coronavirus spike condition. CDR3 similarity was assessed by Levenshtein distance using the stringdist R package, and unrooted trees were constructed with ape in R 3.6.1. Drawn from immuneACCESS, this table holds only the in-frame rearrangements with V and J called that TCRdb kept. Clones are partly lost; checked studies trace under half to an unresolved V gene and leave the rest unexplained. Clone size and the V and J calls come from that table; the DNA yielded D and trimming. The sample includes approximately 30,000 clones, with approximately 68% observed a single time. Together, the top ten hold around 27% of the sample.

The clonotype comes from a human donor who received a COVID-19 vaccine. The chain uses TRBV7-8 and TRBJ1-2; 8 bases in between match TRBD1. The specimen comprised CD4+ T cells from PBMCs cultured with HCoV-229E spike peptides, sampled before COVID-19 vaccination. Interpreted using the paper, the cell subset or site label stands for: HCoV-229E spike overlapping peptide pool stimulation. The DNA sequence reads TGTGCCAGCAGCAAAACCACGGACAGGGCACAGAACTATGGCTACACCTTC. This encodes CASSKTTDRAQNYGYTF.